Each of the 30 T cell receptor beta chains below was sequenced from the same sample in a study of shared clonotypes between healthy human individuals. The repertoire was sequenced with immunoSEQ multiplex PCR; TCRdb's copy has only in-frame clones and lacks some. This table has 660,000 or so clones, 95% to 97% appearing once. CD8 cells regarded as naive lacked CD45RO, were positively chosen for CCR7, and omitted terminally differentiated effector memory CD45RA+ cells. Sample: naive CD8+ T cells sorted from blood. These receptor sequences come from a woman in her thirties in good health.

The CDR3 DNA follows: TGTGCCAGCAGTTACCACAGCGGGGTCAACACCGGGGAGCTGTTTTTT. This translates into CASSYHSGVNTGELFF. The chain has TRBV6-6 and TRBJ2-2; 7 bases agree with TRBD2. This CDR3 is 16 amino acids long. Germline assignment: CDR1 MNHNY and CDR2 SVGAGI (reference sequence). Germline trimming cut 2 bases from V and 2 bases from J; bases unmatched to any gene: 5.

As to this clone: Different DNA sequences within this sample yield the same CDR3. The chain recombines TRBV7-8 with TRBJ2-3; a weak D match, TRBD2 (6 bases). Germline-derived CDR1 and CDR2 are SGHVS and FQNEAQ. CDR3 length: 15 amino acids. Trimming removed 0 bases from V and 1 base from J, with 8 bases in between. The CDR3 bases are TGTGCCAGCAGCTTAGCCGGGAGTGGCACAGATACGCAGTATTTT. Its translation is CASSLAGSGTDTQYF.

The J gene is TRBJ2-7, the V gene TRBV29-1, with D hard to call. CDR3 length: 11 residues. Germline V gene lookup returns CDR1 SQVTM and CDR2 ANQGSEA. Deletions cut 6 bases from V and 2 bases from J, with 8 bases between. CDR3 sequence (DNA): TGCAGCGTAACTGGAGCCTACGAGCAGTACTTC. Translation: CSVTGAYEQYF.

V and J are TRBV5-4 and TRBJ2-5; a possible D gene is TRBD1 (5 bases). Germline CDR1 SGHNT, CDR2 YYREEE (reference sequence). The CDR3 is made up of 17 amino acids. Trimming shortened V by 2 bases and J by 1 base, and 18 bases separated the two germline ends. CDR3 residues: CASSLIGQGYFQETQYF. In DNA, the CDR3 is TGTGCCAGCAGCTTAATAGGGCAGGGCTACTTCCAAGAGACCCAGTACTTC.

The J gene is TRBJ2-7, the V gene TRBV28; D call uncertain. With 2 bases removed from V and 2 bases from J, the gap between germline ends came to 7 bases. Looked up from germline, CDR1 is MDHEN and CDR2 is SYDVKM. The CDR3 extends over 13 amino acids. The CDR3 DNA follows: TGTGCCAGCAGTTTACAGGACCCCTACGAGCAGTACTTC. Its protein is CASSLQDPYEQYF.

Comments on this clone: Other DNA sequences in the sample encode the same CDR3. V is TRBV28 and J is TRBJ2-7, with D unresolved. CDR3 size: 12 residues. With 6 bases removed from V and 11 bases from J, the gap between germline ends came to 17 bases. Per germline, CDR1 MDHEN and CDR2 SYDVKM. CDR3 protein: CASRANADKKYF. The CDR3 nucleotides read TGTGCCAGCAGAGCGAACGCCGACAAAAAGTACTTC.

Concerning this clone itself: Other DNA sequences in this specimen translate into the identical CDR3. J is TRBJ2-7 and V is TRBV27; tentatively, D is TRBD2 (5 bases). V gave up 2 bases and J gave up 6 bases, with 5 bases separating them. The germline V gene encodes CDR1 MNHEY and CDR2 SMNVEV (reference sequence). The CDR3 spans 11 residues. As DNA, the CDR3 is TGTGCCAGCAGTTTAGGGAGCGAGCAGTACTTC. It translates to CASSLGSEQYF.

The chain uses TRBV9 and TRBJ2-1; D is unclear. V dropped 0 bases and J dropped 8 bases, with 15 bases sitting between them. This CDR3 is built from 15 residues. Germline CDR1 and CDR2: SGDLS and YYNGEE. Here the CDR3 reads CASSVEGELADEQFF. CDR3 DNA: TGTGCCAGCAGCGTAGAGGGCGAGCTGGCTGATGAGCAGTTCTTC.

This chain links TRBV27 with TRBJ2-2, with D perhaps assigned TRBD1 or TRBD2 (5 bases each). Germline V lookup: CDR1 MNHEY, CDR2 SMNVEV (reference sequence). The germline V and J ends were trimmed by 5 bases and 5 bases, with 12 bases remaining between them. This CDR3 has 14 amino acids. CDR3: CASSPGPLTGELFF. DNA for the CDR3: TGTGCCAGCAGTCCGGGACCTTTGACCGGGGAGCTGTTTTTT.

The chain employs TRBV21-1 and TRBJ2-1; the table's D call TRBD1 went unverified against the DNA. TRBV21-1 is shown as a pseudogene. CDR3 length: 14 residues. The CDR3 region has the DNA TGTGCCAGCAGCAAGGGGGACAGAAACAATGAGCAGTTCTTC. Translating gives CASSKGDRNNEQFF.

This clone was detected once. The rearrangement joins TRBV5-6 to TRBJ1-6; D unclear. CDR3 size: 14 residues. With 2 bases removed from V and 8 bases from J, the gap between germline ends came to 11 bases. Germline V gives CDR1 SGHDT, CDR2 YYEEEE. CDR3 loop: CASSLFAVHSPLHF. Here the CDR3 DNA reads TGTGCCAGCAGCTTATTTGCGGTTCATTCACCCCTCCACTTT.

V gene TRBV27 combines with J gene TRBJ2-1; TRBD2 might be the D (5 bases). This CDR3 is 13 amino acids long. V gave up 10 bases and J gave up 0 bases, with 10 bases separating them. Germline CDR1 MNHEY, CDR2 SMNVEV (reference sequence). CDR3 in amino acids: CATRESSYNEQFF. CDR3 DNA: TGTGCCACCCGGGAAAGCTCCTACAATGAGCAGTTCTTC.

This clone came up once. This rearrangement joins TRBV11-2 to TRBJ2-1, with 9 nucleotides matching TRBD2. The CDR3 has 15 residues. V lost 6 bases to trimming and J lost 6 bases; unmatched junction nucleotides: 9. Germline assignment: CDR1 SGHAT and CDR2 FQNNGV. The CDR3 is CASSQAGLALNEQFF. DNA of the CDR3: TGTGCCAGCAGTCAGGCGGGACTAGCCCTCAATGAGCAGTTCTTC.

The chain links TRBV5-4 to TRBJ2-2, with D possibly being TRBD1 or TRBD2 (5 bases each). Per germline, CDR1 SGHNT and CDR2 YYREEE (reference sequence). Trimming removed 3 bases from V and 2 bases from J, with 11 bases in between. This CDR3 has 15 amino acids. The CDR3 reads CASSWDLSNTGELFF. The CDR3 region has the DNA TGTGCCAGCAGCTGGGACCTTTCTAACACCGGGGAGCTGTTTTTT. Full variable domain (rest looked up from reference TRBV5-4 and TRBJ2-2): ETGVTQSPTHLIKTRGQQVTLRCSSQSGHNTVSWYQQALGQGPQFIFQYYREEENGRGNFPPRFSGLQFPNYSSELNVNALELDDSALYLCASSWDLSNTGELFFGEGSRLTVL.

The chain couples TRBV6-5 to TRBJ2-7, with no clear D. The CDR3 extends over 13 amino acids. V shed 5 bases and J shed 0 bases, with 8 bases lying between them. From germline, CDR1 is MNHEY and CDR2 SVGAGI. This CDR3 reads CASSPLPSYEQYF. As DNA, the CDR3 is TGTGCCAGCAGTCCTCTTCCCTCCTACGAGCAGTACTTC.

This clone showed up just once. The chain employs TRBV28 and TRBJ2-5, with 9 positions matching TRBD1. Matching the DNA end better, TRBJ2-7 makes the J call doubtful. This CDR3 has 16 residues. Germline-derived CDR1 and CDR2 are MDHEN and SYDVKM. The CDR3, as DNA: TGTGCCAGCAGTCTACCTAGACAGGGGGAGGTATACGAGCAGTACTTC. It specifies CASSLPRQGEVYEQYF.

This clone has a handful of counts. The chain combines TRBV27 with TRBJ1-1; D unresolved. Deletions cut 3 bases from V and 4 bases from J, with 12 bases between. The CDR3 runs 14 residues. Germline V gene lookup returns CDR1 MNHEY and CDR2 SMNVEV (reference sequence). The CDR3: CASSFAGSRTEAFF. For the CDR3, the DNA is TGTGCCAGCAGTTTTGCCGGGTCACGCACTGAAGCTTTCTTT.

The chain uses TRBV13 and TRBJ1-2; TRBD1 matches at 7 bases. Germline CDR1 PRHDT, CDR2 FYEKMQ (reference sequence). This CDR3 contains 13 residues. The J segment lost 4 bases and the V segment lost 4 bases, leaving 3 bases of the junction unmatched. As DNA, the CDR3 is TGTGCCAGCAGCTCCACAGGGGCCTATGGCTACACCTTC. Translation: CASSSTGAYGYTF.

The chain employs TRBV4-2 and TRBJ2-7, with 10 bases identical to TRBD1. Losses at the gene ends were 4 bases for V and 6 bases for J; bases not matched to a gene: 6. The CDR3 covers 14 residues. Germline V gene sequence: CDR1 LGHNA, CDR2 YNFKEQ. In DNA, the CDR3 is TGTGCCAGCAGCCCCGGGACAGGGGCGTCCGAGCAGTACTTC. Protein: CASSPGTGASEQYF.

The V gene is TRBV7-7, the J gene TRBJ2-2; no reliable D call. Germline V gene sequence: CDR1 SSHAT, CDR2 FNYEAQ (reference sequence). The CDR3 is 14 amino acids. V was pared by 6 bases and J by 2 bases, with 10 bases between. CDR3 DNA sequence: TGTGCCAGCAGTTCAAGGGCAAACACCGGGGAGCTGTTTTTT. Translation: CASSSRANTGELFF.

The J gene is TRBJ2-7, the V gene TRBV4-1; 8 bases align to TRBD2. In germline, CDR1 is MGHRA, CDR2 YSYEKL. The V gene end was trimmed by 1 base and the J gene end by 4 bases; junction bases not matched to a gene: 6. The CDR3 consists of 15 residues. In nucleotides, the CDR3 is TGCGCCAGCAGCCAAGTACCGGGAGGGGGTTACGAGCAGTACTTC. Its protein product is CASSQVPGGGYEQYF.

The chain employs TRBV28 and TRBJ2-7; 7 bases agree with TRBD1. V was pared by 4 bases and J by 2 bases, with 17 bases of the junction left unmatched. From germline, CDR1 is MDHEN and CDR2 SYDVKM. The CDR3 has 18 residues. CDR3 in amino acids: CASSSPRITGDLTYEQYF. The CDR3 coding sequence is TGTGCCAGCAGTTCGCCGCGGATAACAGGGGATCTTACCTACGAGCAGTACTTC.

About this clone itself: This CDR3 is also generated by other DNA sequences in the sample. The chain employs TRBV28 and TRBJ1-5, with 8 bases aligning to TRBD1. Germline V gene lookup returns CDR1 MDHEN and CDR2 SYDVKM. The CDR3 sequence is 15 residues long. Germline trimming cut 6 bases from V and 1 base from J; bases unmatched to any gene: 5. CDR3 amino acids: CASSSTGGSNQPQHF. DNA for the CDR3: TGTGCCAGCAGCTCCACAGGGGGGAGCAATCAGCCCCAGCATTTT.

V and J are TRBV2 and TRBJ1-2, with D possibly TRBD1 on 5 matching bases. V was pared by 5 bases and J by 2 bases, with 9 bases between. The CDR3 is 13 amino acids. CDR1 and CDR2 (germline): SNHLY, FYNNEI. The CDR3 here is CASSRTTNYGYTF. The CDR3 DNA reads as TGTGCCAGCAGTAGGACAACGAACTATGGCTACACCTTC. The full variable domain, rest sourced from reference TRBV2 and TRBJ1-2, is EPEVTQTPSHQVTQMGQEVILRCVPISNHLYFYWYRQILGQKVEFLVSFYNNEISEKSEIFDDQFSVERPDGSNFTLKIRSTKLEDSAMYFCASSRTTNYGYTFGSGTRLTVV.

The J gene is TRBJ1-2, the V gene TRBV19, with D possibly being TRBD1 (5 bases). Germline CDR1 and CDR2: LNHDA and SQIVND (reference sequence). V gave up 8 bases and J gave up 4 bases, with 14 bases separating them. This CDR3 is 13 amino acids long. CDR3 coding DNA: TGTGCCAGTGAACCGGGACCAGGCTATGGCTACACCTTC. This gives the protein CASEPGPGYGYTF.

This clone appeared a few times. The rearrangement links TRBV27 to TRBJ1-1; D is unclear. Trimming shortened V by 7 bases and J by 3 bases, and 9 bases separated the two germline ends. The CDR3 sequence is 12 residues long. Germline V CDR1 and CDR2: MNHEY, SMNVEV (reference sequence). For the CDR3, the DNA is TGTGCCAGCATTAACGGGCACACTGAAGCTTTCTTT. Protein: CASINGHTEAFF.

The CDR3 sequence is CASTPGGEQFF. In DNA, the CDR3 is TGTGCCAGCACCCCGGGGGGAGAGCAGTTCTTC. The rearrangement uses TRBV2 and TRBJ2-1; TRBD2 matches 7 bases. The CDR3 covers 11 residues. The V segment lost 7 bases and the J segment 10 bases; nucleotides outside the gene matches: 4. Germline CDR1 reads SNHLY; CDR2 reads FYNNEI.

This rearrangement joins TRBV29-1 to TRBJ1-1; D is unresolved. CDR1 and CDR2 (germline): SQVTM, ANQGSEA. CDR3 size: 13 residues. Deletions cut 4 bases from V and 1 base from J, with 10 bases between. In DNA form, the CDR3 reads TGCAGCGTTGTAACGGGATGGAACACTGAAGCTTTCTTT. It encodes CSVVTGWNTEAFF.

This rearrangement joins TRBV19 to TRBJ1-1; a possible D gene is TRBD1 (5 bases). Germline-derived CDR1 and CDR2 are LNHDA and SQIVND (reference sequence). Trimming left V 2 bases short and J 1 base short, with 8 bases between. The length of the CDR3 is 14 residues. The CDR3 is CASSIQGWNTEAFF. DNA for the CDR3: TGTGCCAGTAGTATACAGGGATGGAACACTGAAGCTTTCTTT. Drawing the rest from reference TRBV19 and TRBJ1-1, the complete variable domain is DGGITQSPKYLFRKEGQNVTLSCEQNLNHDAMYWYRQDPGQGLRLIYYSQIVNDFQKGDIAEGYSVSREKKESFPLTVTSAQKNPTAFYLCASSIQGWNTEAFFGQGTRLTVV.

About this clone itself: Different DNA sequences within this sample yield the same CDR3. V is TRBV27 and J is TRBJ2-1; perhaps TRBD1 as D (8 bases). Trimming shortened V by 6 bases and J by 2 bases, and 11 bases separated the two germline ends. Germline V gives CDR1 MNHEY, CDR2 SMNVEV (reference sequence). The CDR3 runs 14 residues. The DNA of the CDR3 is TGTGCCAGCAGAACAGGGGGGGCCTACAATGAGCAGTTCTTC. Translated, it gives CASRTGGAYNEQFF.